This section outlines one T cell receptor (beta chain) sequence together with its context. Its antigen is unidentified. The PCR contained 60 Vbeta and 13 Jbeta primers. Some clones are missing from TCRdb's copy, which holds only in-frame ones; the method was immunoSEQ multiplex PCR. The top ten hold 11% of the sample, which has about 76,000 clones, 65% to 80% seen once. The CDR3 runs 14 residues. Looked up from germline, CDR1 is SNHLY and CDR2 is FYNNEI. Losses at the gene ends were 6 bases for V and 3 bases for J; bases not matched to a gene: 7. This sample is drawn from a study of cytomegalovirus exposure and HLA in healthy donors. The study's findings and limits: A later analysis reportedly identified an Asian-associated ancestry cluster as carrying fewer N-insertions than the approximately 730-donor mean. Certain sequence variants were highly shared and formed a cluster, and this cluster was likely a sequencing artifact. Specific recognition of CMV antigens was confirmed in vitro for three chains (all CMV-associated). The study labeled roughly 160 TCR beta chains cytomegalovirus-associated.

Sequencing was done on a sample of PBMCs. The chain is built from TRBV2 and TRBJ2-5, with TRBD2 matching over 7 bases. This TCR derives from a woman between 35 and 50 years old in good health and CMV-seropositive. This CDR3 reads CASSRDYQKETQYF. The CDR3 coding sequence is TGTGCCAGCAGCAGGGACTACCAGAAAGAGACCCAGTACTTC.